This is a list of T cell receptor beta chains from one sample in a study of identical twins' blood T cells. TCRdb recomputed calls from the 5' RACE reads with MiXCR, one row per CDR3 protein. The repertoire consists of 300,000 to 450,000 distinct CDR3 sequences, with about 28% occurring once and the leading ten covering about 6%. The sample taken for sequencing was PBMCs. These receptors all come from a woman between 18 and 55 years old in good health. The CDR3 runs from the conserved cysteine through the conserved F or W.

j_gene: TRBJ1-1; v_gene: TRBV6-4; CDR3aa: CASSRDRSVAEAFF
j_gene: TRBJ2-7; v_gene: TRBV20-1; CDR3aa: CSARKSGSSRGYEQYF
j_gene: TRBJ2-3; v_gene: TRBV4-3; CDR3aa: CASSQGPDAWSDTQYF
j_gene: TRBJ2-7; v_gene: TRBV10-3; CDR3aa: CAISELESTSERF
j_gene: TRBJ1-1; v_gene: TRBV29-1; CDR3aa: CSVYNLNTEAFF
j_gene: TRBJ2-7; v_gene: TRBV29-1; CDR3aa: CSASDRYGTYEQYF
j_gene: TRBJ2-1; v_gene: TRBV18; CDR3aa: CASSPLGTLGEQFF
j_gene: TRBJ1-5; v_gene: TRBV12-3/TRBV12-4; CDR3aa: CASSRGRTGYQPQHF
j_gene: TRBJ1-2; v_gene: TRBV21-1; CDR3aa: CASSPGSRYGYTF
j_gene: TRBJ2-2; v_gene: TRBV9; CDR3aa: CASSVVGGYTGELFF
j_gene: TRBJ1-4; v_gene: TRBV15; CDR3aa: CATSKDRKTNEKLFF
j_gene: TRBJ2-4; v_gene: TRBV12-3/TRBV12-4; CDR3aa: CASTPGSMGGIQYF
j_gene: TRBJ2-3; v_gene: TRBV5-1; CDR3aa: CASSLALDTQYF
j_gene: TRBJ2-1; v_gene: TRBV20-1; CDR3aa: CSARVKEQFF
j_gene: TRBJ2-2; v_gene: TRBV29-1; CDR3aa: CSVRDKLNTGELFF
j_gene: TRBJ2-3; v_gene: TRBV7-2; CDR3aa: CASSLEGGGTDTQYF
j_gene: TRBJ1-5; v_gene: TRBV6-2/TRBV6-3; CDR3aa: CASSLDGSGAQHF
j_gene: TRBJ2-1; v_gene: TRBV20-1; CDR3aa: CSARDREDASYNEQFF
j_gene: TRBJ2-2; v_gene: TRBV4-1; CDR3aa: CASAAYTGELFF
j_gene: TRBJ1-1; v_gene: TRBV3-1; CDR3aa: CASSLREGMNTEAFF
j_gene: TRBJ1-4; v_gene: TRBV11-2; CDR3aa: CASLGSNEKLFF
j_gene: TRBJ1-5; v_gene: TRBV6-2/TRBV6-3; CDR3aa: CASRGRTLRNNQPQHF
j_gene: TRBJ1-4; v_gene: TRBV7-9; CDR3aa: CASSRILQGFNEKLFF
j_gene: TRBJ1-4; v_gene: TRBV7-9; CDR3aa: CASRTDRGPEKLFF
j_gene: TRBJ1-6; v_gene: TRBV5-4; CDR3aa: CASSLARQRNSPLHF
j_gene: TRBJ2-3; v_gene: TRBV20-1; CDR3aa: CSAGDSGRGTDTQYF
j_gene: TRBJ2-3; v_gene: TRBV7-9; CDR3aa: CASSRTGTQVHSDTQYF
j_gene: TRBJ2-2; v_gene: TRBV5-1; CDR3aa: CASSASNTGELFF
j_gene: TRBJ1-1; v_gene: TRBV10-3; CDR3aa: CAISESQGGTEAFF
j_gene: TRBJ1-1; v_gene: TRBV29-1; CDR3aa: CSVKGTARMNTEAFF
j_gene: TRBJ1-2; v_gene: TRBV7-2; CDR3aa: CASSFQGSLYYGYTF
j_gene: TRBJ1-2; v_gene: TRBV2; CDR3aa: CASRREANYGYTF
j_gene: TRBJ1-4; v_gene: TRBV7-3; CDR3aa: CASSSGTNEKLFF
j_gene: TRBJ2-1; v_gene: TRBV19; CDR3aa: CASSIGGGSYNEQFF
j_gene: TRBJ1-2; v_gene: TRBV20-1; CDR3aa: CSARDREVDGYTF
j_gene: TRBJ1-2; v_gene: TRBV7-8; CDR3aa: CASSLIRTWNYGYTF
j_gene: TRBJ1-1; v_gene: TRBV3-1; CDR3aa: CASSQEGSTEAFF
j_gene: TRBJ1-1; v_gene: TRBV29-1; CDR3aa: CSAPVGYEAFF
j_gene: TRBJ2-3; v_gene: TRBV7-9; CDR3aa: CASSLSGGASDTQYF
j_gene: TRBJ2-2; v_gene: TRBV20-1; CDR3aa: CSAIGGTGELFF